These 21 T cell receptor beta chains share one sample of origin, sequenced in a study of OX40 agonist ivuxolimab in advanced cancers. The protocol was immunoSEQ multiplex PCR, while the TCRdb copy is restricted to in-frame clones and leaves out a portion. The profile shows 95,000 to 100,000 clones, just under 95% of them singletons. Here the sequenced sample was CD4+ or CD8+ T cells sorted from blood, taken in a trial of the OX40 agonist ivuxolimab. The receptors originated from an adult with an advanced solid tumor such as melanoma, head and neck, liver or kidney cancer.

This clone was seen a single time. The rearrangement uses TRBV9 and TRBJ1-2; no clear D gene. Germline loops: CDR1 SGDLS, CDR2 YYNGEE. Trimming stripped 0 bases from V and 5 bases from J, with 14 bases between. CDR3 length equals 15 residues. CDR3 in DNA: TGTGCCAGCAGCGTAGGGGCATCGGTTGAATATGGCTACACCTTC. This codes for CASSVGASVEYGYTF.

V is TRBV7-9 and J is TRBJ1-1; D remains unclear. Trimming took 3 bases from V and 5 from J, leaving 10 bases between them. The CDR3 totals 13 residues. The germline V gene has CDR1 SEHNR and CDR2 FQNEAQ (reference sequence). CDR3 region: CASSFLIQTEAFF. Here the CDR3 DNA reads TGTGCCAGCAGCTTTTTGATACAAACTGAAGCTTTCTTT. The full variable domain, with the rest looked up from reference TRBV7-9 and TRBJ1-1, is DTGVSQNPRHKITKRGQNVTFRCDPISEHNRLYWYRQTLGQGPEFLTYFQNEAQLEKSRLLSDRFSAERPKGSFSTLEIQRTEQGDSAMYLCASSFLIQTEAFFGQGTRLTVV.

The J gene is TRBJ1-1, the V gene TRBV28, with TRBD1 matching over 7 bases. Trimming removed 2 bases from V and 2 bases from J; junction bases left unmatched: 5. Germline V gives CDR1 MDHEN, CDR2 SYDVKM. The CDR3 covers 15 residues. CDR3 nucleotide sequence: TGTGCCAGCAGTTTACCAGGGGGGCTAAACACTGAAGCTTTCTTT. Translation: CASSLPGGLNTEAFF. Supplemented by reference TRBV28 and TRBJ1-1, the full variable domain reads DVKVTQSSRYLVKRTGEKVFLECVQDMDHENMFWYRQDPGLGLRLIYFSYDVKMKEKGDIPEGYSVSREKKERFSLILESASTNQTSMYLCASSLPGGLNTEAFFGQGTRLTVV.

This rearrangement joins TRBV7-9 to TRBJ1-5, with no clear D. The CDR3 runs to 13 residues. Germline values: CDR1 SEHNR, CDR2 FQNEAQ (reference sequence). With 1 base removed from V and 6 bases from J, the gap between germline ends came to 7 bases. This CDR3 is CASSLGGSQPQHF. In nucleotides, the CDR3 is TGTGCCAGCAGCTTAGGAGGGTCTCAGCCCCAGCATTTT.

V gene TRBV6-6 combines with J gene TRBJ1-2; possibly TRBD1 for D (6 bases). Trimming shortened V by 6 bases and J by 3 bases, and 11 bases separated the two germline ends. This CDR3 has 13 residues. CDR1 is MNHNY and CDR2 is SVGAGI in the germline V gene (reference sequence). The CDR3 bases are TGTGCCAGCAGACTAGGGGGGGACTATGGCTACACCTTC. It yields the protein CASRLGGDYGYTF.

The J gene is TRBJ1-4, the V gene TRBV7-2, with D unresolved. The V end was cut by 5 bases, the J end by 3 bases, with 7 bases between. The CDR3 runs 13 residues. CDR1 and CDR2 from the germline V gene are SGHTA and FQGNSA. In DNA form, the CDR3 reads TGTGCCAGCAGCCAAAGCCCTAATGAAAAACTGTTTTTT. It yields the protein CASSQSPNEKLFF. Supplemented by reference TRBV7-2 and TRBJ1-4, the full variable domain reads GAGVSQSPSNKVTEKGKDVELRCDPISGHTALYWYRQSLGQGLEFLIYFQGNSAPDKSGLPSDRFSAERTGGSVSTLTIQRTQQEDSAVYLCASSQSPNEKLFFGSGTQLSVL.

The gene calls are TRBV5-1 and TRBJ2-7, with TRBD1 identical over 9 bases. The CDR3 covers 14 residues. Germline CDR1 and CDR2: SGHRS and YFSETQ. The junction had 5 bases not matched to a gene; V was cut back by 1 base and J by 6 bases. The CDR3 region is CASSLWGQGGEQYF. CDR3 bases: TGCGCCAGCAGCTTGTGGGGACAGGGTGGCGAGCAGTACTTC.

CDR3 DNA sequence: TGTGCCAGCAGTCCGACGGACAGGGGGGCCACTGAAGCTTTCTTT. This codes for CASSPTDRGATEAFF. The chain has TRBV28 and TRBJ1-1, with 10 bases lining up with TRBD1. This CDR3 comprises 15 residues. V dropped 5 bases and J dropped 4; count of bases not matched to a gene: 7. Per germline, CDR1 MDHEN and CDR2 SYDVKM.

The chain is built from TRBV28 and TRBJ2-7; 8 bases are shared with TRBD1. V lost 5 bases to trimming and J lost 8 bases; unmatched junction nucleotides: 8. This CDR3 contains 13 residues. Germline-derived CDR1 and CDR2 are MDHEN and SYDVKM. The chain's CDR3 is CASSPGQATKQYF. Here the CDR3 DNA reads TGTGCCAGCAGTCCGGGACAGGCGACTAAGCAGTACTTC.

This chain uses TRBV30 with TRBJ1-5, with unresolved D. CDR3 length equals 13 residues. The V end was cut by 5 bases, the J end by 7 bases, with 15 bases between. Germline lookup yields CDR1 GTSNPN and CDR2 SVGIG (reference sequence). The CDR3 protein is CAWSNSPGQPQHF. CDR3 bases: TGTGCCTGGTCCAACAGTCCCGGGCAGCCCCAGCATTTT.

The J gene is TRBJ1-5, the V gene TRBV6-5, with D possibly matching TRBD1 (6 bases). Per the germline V gene, CDR1 is MNHEY and CDR2 is SVGAGI. V lost 6 bases and J 4 bases, leaving 10 bases between the germline ends. This CDR3 has 13 amino acids. CDR3: CASRNQGNQPQHF. CDR3 sequence (DNA): TGTGCCAGCAGGAACCAGGGGAATCAGCCCCAGCATTTT.

This clone was picked up one time. The V gene is TRBV18, the J gene TRBJ1-2; 8 nucleotides align to TRBD1. V lost 4 bases, J lost 6 bases, and 7 bases stayed unmatched. The CDR3 sequence is 14 residues long. Germline loops: CDR1 KGHSH, CDR2 LQKENI. DNA for the CDR3: TGTGCCAGCTCACTAACTCAGACAGGGGATGGCTACACCTTC. It encodes CASSLTQTGDGYTF.

V is TRBV6-1 and J is TRBJ1-1; tentative D call: TRBD1 (5 bases). The CDR3 extends over 14 amino acids. Trimming cost V 0 bases and J 5 bases, with 10 bases left between them. Germline V lookup: CDR1 MNHNS, CDR2 SASEGT. The CDR3 loop reads CASSEAARATEAFF. CDR3 DNA sequence: TGTGCCAGCAGTGAAGCGGCCAGGGCAACTGAAGCTTTCTTT.

The chain has TRBV7-2 and TRBJ1-1; D remains unclear. V was trimmed by 5 bases and J by 5 bases, leaving 15 bases between them. CDR3 length: 14 residues. Germline CDR1 SGHTA, CDR2 FQGNSA. As DNA, the CDR3 is TGTGCCAGCAGCCACGGGCCCGAGAGTACTGAAGCTTTCTTT. Amino acid sequence: CASSHGPESTEAFF.

The V call is TRBV28, the J call TRBJ2-1; TRBD1 matches 8 bases. The CDR3 spans 16 residues. Germline V gene data show CDR1 as MDHEN and CDR2 as SYDVKM. Trimming removed 5 bases from V and 2 bases from J; junction bases left unmatched: 8. CDR3 residues: CASSATGGFTYNEQFF. The CDR3 DNA reads TGTGCCAGCAGTGCCACAGGGGGTTTTACCTACAATGAGCAGTTCTTC.

J is TRBJ1-1 and V is TRBV30; unclear D gene. CDR1 is GTSNPN and CDR2 is SVGIG in the germline V gene (reference sequence). Trimming left V 2 bases short and J 1 base short, with 11 bases between. The CDR3 consists of 14 residues. CDR3: CAWSITLANTEAFF. The CDR3 DNA follows: TGTGCCTGGAGTATCACCCTTGCGAACACTGAAGCTTTCTTT.

V is TRBV9 and J is TRBJ2-2; 9 bases agree with TRBD2. CDR1 is SGDLS and CDR2 is YYNGEE in the germline V gene. CDR3 size: 16 residues. Trimming removed 0 bases from V and 5 bases from J; junction bases left unmatched: 5. The CDR3 region is CASSVGGRAGTGELFF. The CDR3, as DNA: TGTGCCAGCAGCGTAGGCGGGAGGGCCGGGACCGGGGAGCTGTTTTTT.

The V gene is TRBV18, the J gene TRBJ2-6; a weak D match, TRBD2 (6 bases). There are 16 residues in the CDR3. Deletions cut 3 bases from V and 2 bases from J, with 11 bases between. CDR1 and CDR2 from the germline V gene are KGHSH and LQKENI. CDR3 residues: CASSPRRDPGANVLTF. The CDR3 coding sequence is TGTGCCAGCTCACCGAGGAGGGACCCTGGGGCCAACGTCCTGACTTTC.

The chain is built from TRBV5-1 and TRBJ1-5; D not certain. V lost 4 bases to trimming and J lost 3 bases, with 8 bases between them. Per the germline V gene, CDR1 is SGHRS and CDR2 is YFSETQ. This CDR3 is built from 13 residues. CDR3 DNA sequence: TGCGCCAGCAGCCGGGGATTCAATCAGCCCCAGCATTTT. Encoded protein: CASSRGFNQPQHF.

The V and J genes are TRBV12-2 and TRBJ2-4. TRBV12-2 is listed as a pseudogene. This CDR3 contains 15 residues. The CDR3 spells CASRLQGGPKNIQYF. The CDR3 nucleotides read TGTGCAAGTCGCTTACAGGGCGGGCCCAAAAACATTCAGTACTTC.

The chain links TRBV7-2 to TRBJ1-6, with a weak D call TRBD1 (6 bases). Trimming removed 4 bases at V and 12 bases at J, with 13 bases between. This CDR3 has 13 residues. Per germline, CDR1 SGHTA and CDR2 FQGNSA. The CDR3 DNA sequence: TGTGCCAGCAGCTCGGACAGACGTCGACCCCTCCACTTT. It specifies CASSSDRRRPLHF.